This T cell receptor (beta chain) is drawn from a study of T cells in localized non-small cell lung cancer. TCRdb keeps only in-frame clones here, not all; method: immunoSEQ multiplex PCR. The profile covers some 64,000 clones, with roughly 79% appearing a single time and around 4.6% taken by the ten largest. The CDR3 runs 16 residues. The V segment lost 0 bases and the J segment 0 bases; nucleotides outside the gene matches: 1. Germline-derived CDR1 and CDR2 are SGHVS and FNYEAQ. The sequences come from PBMCs, collected before any cancer treatment. The source of this sequence is a man aged 35 to 69 with stage II lung adenocarcinoma. The J gene is TRBJ2-1, the V gene TRBV7-6, with 8 bases lining up with TRBD2. In nucleotides, the CDR3 is TGTGCCAGCAGCTTAGCGAGCGGGAGCTCCTACAATGAGCAGTTCTTC. Its protein is CASSLASGSSYNEQFF.